Reported below is one T cell receptor (beta chain). Its antigen is unknown. Primers: 60 Vbeta forward and 13 Jbeta reverse. This table comes from immunoSEQ multiplex PCR, and its TCRdb copy is limited to in-frame clones, with some not included. Of about 160,000 clones listed, roughly four fifths are singletons. These data belong to a study of cytomegalovirus exposure and HLA in healthy donors. General observations from the study: TCR beta V- and J-gene trimming, according to a later analysis, was linked to a missense DCLRE1C variant. Researchers counted 164 TCR beta chains as cytomegalovirus-associated. An assumption of roughly uniform sequencing depth across donors underlay the presence/absence analyses.

J lost 4 bases, V lost 1 base, and 6 bases had no gene match. Germline V gene data show CDR1 as GTSNPN and CDR2 as SVGIG (reference sequence). This CDR3 contains 15 residues. This TCR came from a female donor in good health and CMV-seronegative. Material: PBMCs. This rearrangement joins TRBV30 to TRBJ2-5; 10 bases agree with TRBD1. CDR3 region: CAWSAGTGVIETQYF. CDR3 DNA sequence: TGTGCCTGGAGTGCCGGGACAGGGGTTATAGAGACCCAGTACTTC.